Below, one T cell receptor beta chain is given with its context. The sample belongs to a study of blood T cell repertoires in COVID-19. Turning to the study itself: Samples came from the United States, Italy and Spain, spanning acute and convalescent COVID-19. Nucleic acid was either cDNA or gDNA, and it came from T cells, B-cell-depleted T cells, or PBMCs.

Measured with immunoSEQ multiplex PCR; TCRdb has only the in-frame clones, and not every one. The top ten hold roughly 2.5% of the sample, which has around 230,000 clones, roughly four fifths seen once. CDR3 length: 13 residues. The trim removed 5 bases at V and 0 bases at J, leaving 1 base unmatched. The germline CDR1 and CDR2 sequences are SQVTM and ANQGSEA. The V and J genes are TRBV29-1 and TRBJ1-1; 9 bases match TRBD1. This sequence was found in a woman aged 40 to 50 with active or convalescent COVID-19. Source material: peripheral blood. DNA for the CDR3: TGCAGCGTTTGGGACAGGGTGAACACTGAAGCTTTCTTT. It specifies CSVWDRVNTEAFF.